Listed here are 3 T cell receptor beta chains from one sample, sequenced in a study of T cell responses to AZD1222 COVID-19 vaccine. Repertoires were generated with immunoSEQ multiplex PCR, while TCRdb's copy carries only in-frame clones and drops some. This table holds 100,000 to 150,000 clones, 84% found once. Specimen: peripheral blood, collected 28 days after the second AZD1222 dose. These receptors all stem from an adult who received the AZD1222 COVID-19 vaccine.

This clone occurred once. The chain couples TRBV10-3 to TRBJ2-3; D possibly corresponds to TRBD1 (6 bases). This CDR3 comprises 15 residues. The germline CDR1 and CDR2 sequences are ENHRY and SYGVKD. Trimming removed 6 bases from V and 2 bases from J, with 15 bases in between. The CDR3 coding sequence is TGTGCCATCAGCCATCCACAGGGAACCACAGATACGCAGTATTTT. It translates to CAISHPQGTTDTQYF.

The chain uses TRBV19 and TRBJ2-7; D not resolved. The CDR3 has 14 amino acids. Germline loops: CDR1 LNHDA, CDR2 SQIVND (reference sequence). With 5 bases removed from V and 0 bases from J, the gap between germline ends came to 11 bases. The CDR3: CASSRTASSYEQYF. CDR3 sequence (DNA): TGTGCCAGTAGTCGGACCGCGAGCTCCTACGAGCAGTACTTC.

The chain couples TRBV12-5 to TRBJ1-2; no firm D call. V lost 5 bases and J lost 4, with 14 bases in between. Per the germline V gene, CDR1 is LGHNT and CDR2 is FRNRAP. CDR3 length: 14 amino acids. CDR3 sequence reads: CASGPGPSSYGYTF. CDR3 nucleotide sequence: TGTGCTAGTGGTCCCGGACCCTCCAGCTATGGCTACACCTTC.